This T cell receptor beta chain emerged from a study of cytomegalovirus exposure and HLA in healthy donors. Study information: Some 90 million unique TCRs from HLA-typed donors were held in an early data release.

Primers for the PCR totalled 60 Vbeta and 13 Jbeta. Method: immunoSEQ multiplex PCR; TCRdb's copy keeps in-frame clones and lacks some. The sample has nearly 300,000 clones, roughly 88% seen once. Study observations and caveats: Segments of the TCR beta V type were, in most cases, productive about 87% or about 30% of the time in an earlier analysis. On later analysis, the bulk of CMV-associated TCR beta chains appeared to be HLA-restricted.

Regarding this clone: Its antigen is unknown.

V gave up 2 bases and J gave up 2 bases; unmatched junction bases: 3. In germline, CDR1 is MGHRA, CDR2 YSYEKL. CDR3 length: 15 amino acids. The V and J genes are TRBV4-1 and TRBJ1-2; 9 bases align to TRBD1. The receptor's source is a man aged 35 to 55 in good health and CMV-seropositive. Specimen: PBMCs. The CDR3 bases are TGCGCCAGCAGCCAATCGACAGGGGGGAACTATGGCTACACCTTC. Protein sequence: CASSQSTGGNYGYTF.